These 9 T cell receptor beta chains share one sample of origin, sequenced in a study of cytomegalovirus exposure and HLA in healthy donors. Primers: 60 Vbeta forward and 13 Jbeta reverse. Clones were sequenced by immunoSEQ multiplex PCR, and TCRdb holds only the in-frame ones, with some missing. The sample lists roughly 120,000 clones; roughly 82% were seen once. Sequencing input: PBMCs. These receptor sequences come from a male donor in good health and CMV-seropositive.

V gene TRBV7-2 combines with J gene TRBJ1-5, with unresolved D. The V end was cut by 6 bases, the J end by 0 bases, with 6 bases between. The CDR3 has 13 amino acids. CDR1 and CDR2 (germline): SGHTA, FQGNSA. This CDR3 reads CASSSGSNQPQHF. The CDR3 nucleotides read TGTGCCAGCAGTTCAGGTAGCAATCAGCCCCAGCATTTT.

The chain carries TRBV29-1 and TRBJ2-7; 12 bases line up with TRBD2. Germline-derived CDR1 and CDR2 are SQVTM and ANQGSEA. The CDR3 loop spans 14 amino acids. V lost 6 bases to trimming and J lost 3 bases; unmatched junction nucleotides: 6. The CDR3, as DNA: TGCAGCGTCCTTAGACTAGCGGGGGACTACGAGCAGTACTTC. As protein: CSVLRLAGDYEQYF.

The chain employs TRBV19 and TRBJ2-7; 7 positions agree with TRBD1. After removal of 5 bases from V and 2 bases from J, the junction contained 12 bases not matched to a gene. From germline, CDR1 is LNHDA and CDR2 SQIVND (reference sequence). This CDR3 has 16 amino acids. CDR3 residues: CASSLTGAVSPYEQYF. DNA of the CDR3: TGTGCCAGTAGTCTTACAGGGGCGGTGAGCCCCTACGAGCAGTACTTC.

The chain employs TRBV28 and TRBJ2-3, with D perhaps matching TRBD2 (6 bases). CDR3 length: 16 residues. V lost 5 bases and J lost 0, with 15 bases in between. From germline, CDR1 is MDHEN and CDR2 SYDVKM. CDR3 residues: CASSKLAASSTDTQYF. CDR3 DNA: TGTGCCAGCAGTAAGTTAGCGGCCTCTAGCACAGATACGCAGTATTTT.

In DNA form, the CDR3 reads TGTGCCAGCAGTTTGCGGGGGAACTATGGCTACACCTTC. This codes for CASSLRGNYGYTF. V usage is TRBV28 and J usage is TRBJ1-2; the D gene is possibly TRBD1 (5 bases). The V end was cut by 3 bases, the J end by 2 bases, with 7 bases between. Germline assignment: CDR1 MDHEN and CDR2 SYDVKM. The CDR3 is 13 amino acids.

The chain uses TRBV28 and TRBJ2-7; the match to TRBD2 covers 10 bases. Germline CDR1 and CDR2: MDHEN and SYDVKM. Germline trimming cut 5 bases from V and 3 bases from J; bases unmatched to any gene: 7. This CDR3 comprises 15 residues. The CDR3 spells CASSTRLAGGYEQYF. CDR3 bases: TGTGCCAGCAGTACCCGACTAGCGGGCGGCTACGAGCAGTACTTC.

CDR3 coding DNA: TGTGCCAGCAGTTTACGCAGGGGGATAGCCGGGGAGCTGTTTTTT. It codes for CASSLRRGIAGELFF. The genes are TRBV28 and TRBJ2-2, with TRBD1 matching 7 bases. CDR3 length equals 15 residues. Germline lookup yields CDR1 MDHEN and CDR2 SYDVKM. Trimming took 2 bases from V and 6 from J; bases not matched to a gene: 6.

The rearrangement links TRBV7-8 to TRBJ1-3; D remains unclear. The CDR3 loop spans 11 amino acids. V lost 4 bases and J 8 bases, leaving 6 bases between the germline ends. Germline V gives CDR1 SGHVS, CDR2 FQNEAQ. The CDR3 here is CASSSMDTIYF. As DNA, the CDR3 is TGTGCCAGCAGCTCTATGGACACCATATATTTT.

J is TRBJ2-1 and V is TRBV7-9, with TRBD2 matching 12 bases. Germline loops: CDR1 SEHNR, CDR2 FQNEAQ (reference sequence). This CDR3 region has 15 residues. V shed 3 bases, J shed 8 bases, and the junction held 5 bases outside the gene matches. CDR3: CASSFGLAGGDEQFF. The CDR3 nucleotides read TGTGCCAGCAGCTTTGGGCTAGCGGGAGGGGATGAGCAGTTCTTC.